This T cell receptor beta chain was retrieved from a study of response to subunit inactivated influenza vaccine. General study points: Researchers suggested that each seasonal influenza vaccination recruits few new T cells.

Germline lookup yields CDR1 SGHTA and CDR2 FQGNSA. J was trimmed by 5 bases and V by 7 bases; bases with no gene match: 13. This CDR3 region has 16 residues. Each CDR3 protein gets one entry after TCRdb re-called the RT-PCR reads with MiXCR. The table records more than 550,000 distinct CDR3 sequences, 12% of them present only once. The table lists this clonotype with a few counts. What it recognizes is unknown. The receptor's source is a man in his fifties or sixties who received an inactivated influenza vaccine. The rearrangement links TRBV7-2 to TRBJ2-3; 9 nucleotides line up with TRBD2. Specimen: PBMCs from blood, collected on the day of vaccination. The CDR3 DNA sequence: TGTGCCAGCACCCTCGGGGTAGCGGGAGCAGGAGATACGCAGTATTTT. Translation: CASTLGVAGAGDTQYF.